These T cell receptor beta chains were read from a single sample in a study of cytomegalovirus exposure and HLA in healthy donors. Repertoires were generated with immunoSEQ multiplex PCR, while TCRdb's copy carries only in-frame clones and drops some. The repertoire holds roughly 150,000 clones, with about 95% as singletons. The sample taken for sequencing was PBMCs. The receptors stem from a man younger than 35 in good health and CMV-seropositive. Each CDR3 is given with its conserved first and last residue. A D gene is named only where the DNA matches it firmly. A row's size may be missing; if present it is once, few, many or a size class.

TRBJ2-3	TRBV9	NA	NA	CASSVVGESTDTQYF	TGTGCCAGCAGCGTAGTGGGCGAATCCACAGATACGCAGTATTTT
TRBJ2-1	TRBV7-6	NA	NA	CASSLAEASREQFF	TGTGCCAGCAGCTTAGCGGAGGCTAGCAGGGAGCAGTTCTTC
TRBJ2-1	TRBV5-6	TRBD2	NA	CASSLELADRNEQFF	TGTGCCAGCAGCTTGGAGCTAGCGGATCGCAATGAGCAGTTCTTC
TRBJ2-7	TRBV5-6	TRBD2	NA	CASSPVGGSHEQYF	TGTGCCAGCAGCCCGGTGGGGGGGAGCCACGAGCAGTACTTC
TRBJ1-6	TRBV28	NA	NA	CGSAGDSPLHF	TGCGGTTCTGCAGGGGATTCACCCCTCCACTTT
TRBJ1-1	TRBV5-1	NA	once	CASSLVAGNTEAFF	TGCGCCAGCAGCCTGGTGGCGGGAAACACTGAAGCTTTCTTT
TRBJ1-5	TRBV27	NA	NA	CASSLFPPQDSNQPQHF	TGTGCCAGCAGCTTATTCCCCCCTCAGGATAGCAATCAGCCCCAGCATTTT
TRBJ1-2	TRBV10-3	TRBD1	NA	CAIRRTGGDGYTF	TGTGCCATCAGAAGGACAGGGGGCGACGGCTACACCTTC
TRBJ2-7	TRBV27	TRBD2	NA	CASSFRGLAGRPGGGQYF	TGTGCCAGCAGTTTCCGCGGACTAGCGGGACGACCGGGAGGCGGGCAGTACTTC
TRBJ2-3	TRBV5-1	TRBD2	once	CASSLASSGSDTQYF	TGCGCCAGCAGCTTGGCTTCTAGCGGGAGCGATACGCAGTATTTT
TRBJ2-3	TRBV6-5	NA	NA	CASSYTGLRDTQYF	TGTGCCAGCAGTTACACGGGACTGAGAGATACGCAGTATTTT
TRBJ2-3	TRBV18	TRBD2	once	CASSPGTSGSGTDTQYF	TGTGCCAGCTCGCCCGGGACTAGCGGGAGTGGCACAGATACGCAGTATTTT
TRBJ1-5	TRBV19	TRBD1	NA	CASRSGGDQPQHF	TGTGCCAGTAGGTCAGGGGGCGATCAGCCCCAGCATTTT
TRBJ2-7	TRBV5-1	TRBD1	NA	CASSSEQGAPYEQYF	TGCGCCAGCAGCTCTGAACAGGGGGCTCCCTACGAGCAGTACTTC
TRBJ1-2	TRBV4-1	NA	NA	CASSPPSQAGYTF	TGCGCCAGCAGCCCTCCTAGCCAAGCTGGCTACACCTTC
TRBJ1-5	TRBV7-8	NA	NA	CASSLGAATNQPQHF	TGTGCCAGCAGCTTAGGGGCAGCCACCAATCAGCCCCAGCATTTT
TRBJ1-1	TRBV20-1	NA	NA	CSVGEVTEAFF	TGCAGTGTAGGGGAGGTAACTGAAGCTTTCTTT
TRBJ2-3	TRBV6-1	TRBD2	NA	CASTTLAGSTDTQYF	TGTGCCAGCACAACCCTAGCGGGATCGACAGATACGCAGTATTTT
TRBJ2-1	TRBV5-1	TRBD2	NA	CASSPGTSGLDEQFF	TGCGCCAGCAGCCCCGGGACTAGCGGGCTGGATGAGCAGTTCTTC
TRBJ2-5	TRBV2	NA	NA	CASSIISAQETQYF	TGTGCCAGCAGTATCATTAGTGCCCAAGAGACCCAGTACTTC
TRBJ2-3	TRBV29-1	NA	once	CSVDRSGRDNTDTQYF	TGCAGCGTTGATCGGTCCGGCAGGGACAACACAGATACGCAGTATTTT
TRBJ2-3	TRBV19	NA	NA	CASSTPWGRRTDTQYF	TGTGCCAGTAGTACGCCTTGGGGCCGACGCACAGATACGCAGTATTTT
TRBJ1-3	TRBV28	TRBD1	NA	CASSSPGQGTGNTIYF	TGTGCCAGCAGCTCCCCGGGACAGGGAACTGGAAACACCATATATTTT
TRBJ2-1	TRBV27	TRBD2	once	CASSSYSGSNNEQFF	TGTGCCAGCAGTTCTTATAGCGGGAGTAACAATGAGCAGTTCTTC
TRBJ2-5	TRBV27	TRBD2	once	CASGGLAKETQYF	TGTGCCAGCGGGGGACTAGCTAAAGAGACCCAGTACTTC
TRBJ1-1	TRBV6-6	NA	NA	CASSYSSGDTEAFF	TGTGCCAGCAGTTACTCGAGCGGGGACACTGAAGCTTTCTTT
TRBJ2-5	TRBV5-4	TRBD2	NA	CASSSGTSGRATETQYF	TGTGCCAGCAGCTCCGGGACTAGCGGGAGGGCGACAGAGACCCAGTACTTC
TRBJ2-3	TRBV7-2	TRBD2	NA	CASSLAGGSSTDTQYF	TGTGCCAGCAGCTTAGCGGGGGGGTCCTCCACAGATACGCAGTATTTT
TRBJ1-2	TRBV28	NA	NA	CASSRGGLGDTF	TGTGCCAGCAGCCGTGGGGGACTGGGAGACACCTTC